This TCR beta chain was captured in a study of blood T cell repertoires in COVID-19. CDR1 and CDR2 (germline): SGDLS, YYNGEE. The CDR3 spans 15 residues. V was clipped by 4 bases and J by 2 bases, with 13 bases between them. Clones were read by immunoSEQ multiplex PCR, and TCRdb kept only the in-frame ones, dropping some. This table has roughly 360,000 clones, approximately 87% appearing once. The rearrangement links TRBV9 to TRBJ1-3; D is undetermined. The sequence was collected from a man aged 25-40 years who had recovered from COVID-19. Sample: PBMCs or T cells enriched from blood (not recorded which). CDR3 protein: CASSPLGIAGNTIYF. The CDR3 DNA reads as TGTGCCAGCAGCCCCCTCGGGATAGCTGGAAACACCATATATTTT.